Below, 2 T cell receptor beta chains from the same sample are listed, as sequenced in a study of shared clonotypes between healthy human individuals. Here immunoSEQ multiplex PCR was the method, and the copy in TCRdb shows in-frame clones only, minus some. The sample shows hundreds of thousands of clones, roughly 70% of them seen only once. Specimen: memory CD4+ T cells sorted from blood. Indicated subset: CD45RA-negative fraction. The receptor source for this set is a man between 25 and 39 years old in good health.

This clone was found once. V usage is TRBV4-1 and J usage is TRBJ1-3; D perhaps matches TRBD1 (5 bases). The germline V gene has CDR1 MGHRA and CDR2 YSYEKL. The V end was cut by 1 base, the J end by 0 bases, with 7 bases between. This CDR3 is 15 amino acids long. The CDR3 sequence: CASSQGGASGNTIYF. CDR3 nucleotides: TGCGCCAGCAGCCAAGGAGGGGCCTCTGGAAACACCATATATTTT.

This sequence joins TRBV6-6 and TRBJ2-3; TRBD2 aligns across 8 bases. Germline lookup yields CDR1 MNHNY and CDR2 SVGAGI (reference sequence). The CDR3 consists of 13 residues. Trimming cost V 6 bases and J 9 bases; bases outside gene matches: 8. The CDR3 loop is CASSLPGGRTQYF. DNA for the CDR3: TGTGCCAGCAGCCTACCGGGCGGGAGGACGCAGTATTTT.